These T cell receptor beta chains were read from a single sample in a study of blood T cell repertoires in COVID-19. Some clones are missing from TCRdb's copy, which holds only in-frame ones; the method was immunoSEQ multiplex PCR. The sample consists of about 130,000 clones, approximately 85% of them appearing once. Sequencing input: peripheral blood. These receptor sequences come from a human donor in a cohort sampled during active COVID-19. Both conserved end residues are part of each CDR3. A D gene is named only where the DNA matches it firmly. Some rows have no size entry. The others give once, few or many, or a class for an expanded clone.

cdr3_aa: CSASEAEPYGYTF
cdr3_nt: TGCAGTGCCAGTGAGGCGGAACCATATGGCTACACCTTC
j_call: TRBJ1-2
d_call: -
v_call: TRBV20-1
clone_size: -

cdr3_aa: CASSLKVAIIEQFF
cdr3_nt: TGTGCCAGCAGCTTGAAAGTAGCGATAATTGAGCAGTTCTTC
j_call: TRBJ2-1
d_call: -
v_call: TRBV5-4
clone_size: -

cdr3_aa: CASSPEASGDNEQFF
cdr3_nt: TGTGCCAGCAGCCCTGAGGCTAGCGGGGACAATGAGCAGTTCTTC
j_call: TRBJ2-1
d_call: TRBD2
v_call: TRBV9
clone_size: -

cdr3_aa: CASSPPKAGGNTIYF
cdr3_nt: TGTGCCAGCTCACCCCCCAAGGCGGGAGGAAACACCATATATTTT
j_call: TRBJ1-3
d_call: -
v_call: TRBV18
clone_size: -

cdr3_aa: CASRSTGASGELFF
cdr3_nt: TGTGCCAGCAGGTCGACAGGGGCCTCCGGGGAGCTGTTTTTT
j_call: TRBJ2-2
d_call: TRBD1
v_call: TRBV7-8
clone_size: -

cdr3_aa: CASSLELGVMLGTQYF
cdr3_nt: TGTGCCAGCAGCTTAGAACTGGGCGTGATGTTGGGTACGCAGTATTTT
j_call: TRBJ2-3
d_call: -
v_call: TRBV7-2
clone_size: -

cdr3_aa: CAWRGLVGEYASYNEQFF
cdr3_nt: TGTGCCTGGAGAGGTTTAGTAGGAGAATACGCCTCATACAATGAGCAGTTCTTC
j_call: TRBJ2-1
d_call: -
v_call: TRBV30
clone_size: -

cdr3_aa: CASSPAGSTQYF
cdr3_nt: TGTGCCAGCAGCCCGGCCGGGAGTACGCAGTATTTT
j_call: TRBJ2-3
d_call: -
v_call: TRBV5-4
clone_size: -

cdr3_aa: CASSSSGEAADTQYF
cdr3_nt: TGTGCCAGCAGCTCCAGCGGGGAAGCGGCAGATACGCAGTATTTT
j_call: TRBJ2-3
d_call: TRBD2
v_call: TRBV5-4
clone_size: -

cdr3_aa: CASSEELAGGNSGANVLTF
cdr3_nt: TGTGCCAGCAGTGAGGAGTTGGCAGGGGGTAACTCGGGGGCCAACGTCCTGACTTTC
j_call: TRBJ2-6
d_call: TRBD1
v_call: TRBV2
clone_size: few

cdr3_aa: CASSIGRTGRETQYF
cdr3_nt: TGTGCCAGTAGTATTGGCAGGACAGGGAGAGAGACCCAGTACTTC
j_call: TRBJ2-5
d_call: TRBD1
v_call: TRBV19
clone_size: -

cdr3_aa: CATSRDRASNQPQHF
cdr3_nt: TGTGCCACCAGCAGAGACAGGGCTAGCAATCAGCCCCAGCATTTT
j_call: TRBJ1-5
d_call: -
v_call: TRBV15
clone_size: -

cdr3_aa: CASSSWGLDGYTF
cdr3_nt: TGTGCCAGCAGTTCCTGGGGCTTGGATGGCTACACCTTC
j_call: TRBJ1-2
d_call: -
v_call: TRBV12-3/TRBV12-4
clone_size: -

cdr3_aa: CASSLSSVGSAGELFF
cdr3_nt: TGTGCCAGCAGCTTATCTAGCGTTGGGAGCGCCGGGGAGCTGTTTTTT
j_call: TRBJ2-2
d_call: -
v_call: TRBV7-2
clone_size: many

cdr3_aa: CASSFPGTEAFF
cdr3_nt: TGTGCCAGCAGCTTTCCCGGCACTGAAGCTTTCTTT
j_call: TRBJ1-1
d_call: -
v_call: TRBV11-2
clone_size: -

cdr3_aa: CASSQASEAFF
cdr3_nt: TGTGCCAGCAGCCAAGCTTCGGAGGCTTTCTTT
j_call: TRBJ1-1
d_call: -
v_call: TRBV3-1/TRBV3-2
clone_size: -

cdr3_aa: CASSQGLSSGNTIYF
cdr3_nt: TGCGCCAGCAGCCAAGGTTTGAGTTCTGGAAACACCATATATTTT
j_call: TRBJ1-3
d_call: -
v_call: TRBV4-3
clone_size: -

cdr3_aa: CATSTGLAANTGELFF
cdr3_nt: TGTGCCACCAGTACGGGACTAGCGGCGAACACCGGGGAGCTGTTTTTT
j_call: TRBJ2-2
d_call: TRBD2
v_call: TRBV24-1
clone_size: -

cdr3_aa: CASSVDSVGHGYTF
cdr3_nt: TGTGCCAGCAGCGTAGACAGTGTTGGGCATGGCTACACCTTC
j_call: TRBJ1-2
d_call: -
v_call: TRBV9
clone_size: -

cdr3_aa: CASSRTVVESQAFF
cdr3_nt: TGTGCCAGCAGTCGAACAGTAGTAGAATCTCAAGCTTTCTTT
j_call: TRBJ1-1
d_call: -
v_call: TRBV6-6
clone_size: -

cdr3_aa: CATQPGQGNTEAFF
cdr3_nt: TGTGCCACCCAGCCGGGACAGGGGAATACTGAAGCTTTCTTT
j_call: TRBJ1-1
d_call: TRBD1
v_call: TRBV24-1
clone_size: few

cdr3_aa: CASSNKWGELFF
cdr3_nt: TGTGCCAGCAGCAACAAGTGGGGGGAGCTGTTTTTT
j_call: TRBJ2-2
d_call: -
v_call: TRBV6-2/TRBV6-3
clone_size: -

cdr3_aa: CASSPPLGAETQYF
cdr3_nt: TGTGCCAGCAGCCCCCCGCTGGGGGCTGAGACCCAGTACTTC
j_call: TRBJ2-5
d_call: -
v_call: TRBV11-2
clone_size: -

cdr3_aa: CAWSAGNTIYF
cdr3_nt: TGTGCCTGGAGTGCAGGGAACACCATATATTTT
j_call: TRBJ1-3
d_call: -
v_call: TRBV30
clone_size: -

cdr3_aa: CASTVGPDTGELFF
cdr3_nt: TGTGCCAGCACGGTTGGGCCTGACACCGGGGAGCTGTTTTTT
j_call: TRBJ2-2
d_call: -
v_call: TRBV5-4
clone_size: -

cdr3_aa: CASSEQRGDRSGVVVTQYF
cdr3_nt: TGTGCCAGCAGTGAACAACGGGGAGACCGTTCAGGGGTTGTCGTGACCCAGTACTTC
j_call: TRBJ2-5
d_call: -
v_call: TRBV2
clone_size: -

cdr3_aa: CASWTGGLDEQFF
cdr3_nt: TGTGCCAGCTGGACAGGGGGCCTCGATGAGCAGTTCTTC
j_call: TRBJ2-1
d_call: TRBD1
v_call: TRBV6-5
clone_size: -